This T cell receptor (beta chain) was documented in a study of blood T cells in healthy people across ages. Germline V gene lookup returns CDR1 SGHTA and CDR2 FQGNSA. The CDR3 length is 14 residues. Overall study findings and caveats: Naive T cell percentage strongly correlated with TCR beta diversity.

Healthy Caucasian individuals from Russia aged about 6 to 90 served as donors. This clonotype has a single count. The antigen remains unidentified. Using a J-beta primer mix together with a sample-barcoded 5' primer, a second PCR was run for roughly 7 to 11 cycles. A 12-random-nucleotide template-switch adaptor tagged each cDNA molecule. Individual samples furnished no less than 3 million CDR3-containing paired-end reads apiece. TCRdb reprocessed the 5' RACE reads via MiXCR and lists one record per CDR3 protein. Of about 1.1 million distinct CDR3 sequences listed, roughly two fifths were seen once; the top ten hold roughly 14%.

The origin of this receptor is a man aged 18 to 30 in good health. Sequencing was carried out using blood. The V and J genes are TRBV7-2 and TRBJ2-4; maybe TRBD2 (6 bases). The J call may be mistaken, given a closer DNA end match to TRBJ2-7. The CDR3 DNA reads TGTGCCAGCAGCATTTACACGGAGGGGTACGAGCAGTACTTC. It specifies CASSIYTEGYEQYF.